This TCR beta chain derives from a study of T cell responses to AZD1222 COVID-19 vaccine. Whole-study results and caveats: Clonal diversity was possibly underestimated, and white British individuals and females predominated among donors. After two AZD1222 doses, spike-specific TCR breadth and depth rose versus day 0. Spike was spanned by vaccine-associated CD4 TCRs, with dominance at 160-218 and 743-854.

As regards this clone: No antigen is known for it.

Clones were sequenced by immunoSEQ multiplex PCR, and TCRdb holds only the in-frame ones, with some missing. The table lists about 120,000 clones, approximately 90% of them singletons. The V end lost 5 bases, the J end lost 0 bases, and 11 bases lay between the germline ends. The CDR3 loop spans 15 amino acids. Germline V gene data show CDR1 as SGHAT and CDR2 as FQNNGV. The TCR comes from an adult who received the AZD1222 COVID-19 vaccine. This specimen consisted of peripheral blood, obtained 28 days after the second AZD1222 dose. V and J are TRBV11-2 and TRBJ1-3; no clear D. The CDR3 loop is CASSPTWGSGNTIYF. CDR3 in DNA: TGTGCCAGCAGCCCCACCTGGGGCTCTGGAAACACCATATATTTT.